Presented here are 26 T cell receptor beta chains from one specimen sequenced in a study of beta chain features in type 1 diabetes. The entirety of the isolated RNA underwent reverse transcription, so expressed TCRB transcripts were sequenced. TCRdb's table, derived via immunoSEQ multiplex PCR, lists solely in-frame clones and lacks some. The table has some 270,000 clones, roughly an eighth seen once; the top ten hold about 0.03%. Source material: naive CD4+ T cells from blood. The origin of the receptors is a woman aged 40 to 55 in good health.

The chain couples TRBV19 to TRBJ2-1, with D perhaps TRBD2 (7 bases). The CDR3 extends over 14 amino acids. Trimming removed 10 bases at V and 2 bases at J, with 15 bases between. Germline lookup yields CDR1 LNHDA and CDR2 SQIVND (reference sequence). CDR3 nucleotide sequence: TGTGCCACCGGGGGGCCGCTTACCTACAATGAGCAGTTCTTC. Its translation: CATGGPLTYNEQFF.

At least ten counts were recorded for this clone. The V and J genes are TRBV4-2 and TRBJ2-5; TRBD1 is a possible D gene (5 bases). Germline V lookup: CDR1 LGHNA, CDR2 YNFKEQ. Trimming removed 3 bases at V and 5 bases at J, with 16 bases between. This CDR3 region has 15 residues. For the CDR3, the DNA is TGTGCCAGCAGCCAGGTCGGACAAGCAGTGGAGACCCAGTACTTC. Translated, it gives CASSQVGQAVETQYF.

The chain joins TRBV9 to TRBJ1-2; 8 nucleotides line up with TRBD1. V was pared by 0 bases and J by 7 bases, with 5 bases of the junction left unmatched. This CDR3 has 14 amino acids. The V gene's germline CDR1 is SGDLS and CDR2 YYNGEE. CDR3 bases: TGTGCCAGCAGCGTAGCTCTGACAGGGGTTGGCTACACCTTC. It codes for CASSVALTGVGYTF.

This clone showed up just a few times. The V gene is TRBV6-4, the J gene TRBJ2-1; TRBD2 is a possible D gene (5 bases). With 10 bases removed from V and 9 bases from J, the gap between germline ends came to 22 bases. The germline V gene has CDR1 MRHNA and CDR2 SNTAGT. This CDR3 is built from 14 residues. The CDR3 sequence is CAIKDWPRDCEQFF. The DNA for the CDR3 is TGTGCCATCAAGGACTGGCCGAGGGATTGTGAGCAGTTCTTC.

This sequence joins TRBV29-1 and TRBJ2-1, with D perhaps TRBD1 (6 bases). The CDR3 sequence is 13 residues long. Germline-derived CDR1 and CDR2 are SQVTM and ANQGSEA. Trimming removed 2 bases at V and 5 bases at J, with 10 bases between. The CDR3 sequence is CSVEKQGNNEQFF. CDR3 in DNA: TGCAGCGTTGAAAAACAGGGAAACAATGAGCAGTTCTTC.

This clone was detected only a few times. This rearrangement joins TRBV25-1 to TRBJ2-3; 7 bases line up with TRBD1. Germline loops: CDR1 MGHDK, CDR2 SYGVNS. The V segment lost 1 base and the J segment 5 bases; nucleotides outside the gene matches: 9. The CDR3 runs to 16 residues. CDR3 region: CASSEFGRGRGDTQYF. In nucleotides, the CDR3 is TGTGCCAGCAGTGAATTCGGCAGGGGGAGAGGAGATACGCAGTATTTT.

The chain links TRBV5-1 to TRBJ2-5, with 14 bases that match TRBD2. The length of the CDR3 is 19 residues. The germline CDR1 and CDR2 sequences are SGHRS and YFSETQ. J lost 2 bases, V lost 4 bases, and 13 bases had no gene match. The CDR3 DNA is TGCGCCAGCAGCCGTCGCTTGACTAGCGGGGGGGCGAGGCAAGAGACCCAGTACTTC. Protein sequence: CASSRRLTSGGARQETQYF.

This chain links TRBV5-6 with TRBJ2-5; 7 nucleotides match TRBD1. Germline assignment: CDR1 SGHDT and CDR2 YYEEEE. The V and J ends lost 2 bases and 4 bases, in that order; junction bases with no gene match: 5. The CDR3 totals 14 residues. Written as DNA, the CDR3 is TGTGCCAGCAGCTTTACAGGGGTGCGAGAGACCCAGTACTTC. It translates to CASSFTGVRETQYF.

This clone was found a few times. The CDR3 coding sequence is TGTGCCAGCAGCTCCAGGGACAGCCGCACCGGGGAGCTGTTTTTT. It codes for CASSSRDSRTGELFF. The chain joins TRBV5-4 to TRBJ2-2; 7 nucleotides line up with TRBD1. The V segment lost 3 bases and the J segment 4 bases; nucleotides outside the gene matches: 6. The CDR3 covers 15 residues. Germline CDR1 SGHNT, CDR2 YYREEE (reference sequence).

This clone has a handful of counts. This same CDR3 is encoded by further DNA sequences in the sample. This rearrangement joins TRBV5-1 to TRBJ1-1, with no clear D. Germline CDR1 is SGHRS and CDR2 is YFSETQ. This CDR3 is built from 13 residues. Trimming stripped 4 bases from V and 1 base from J, with 8 bases between. Here the CDR3 DNA reads TGCGCCAGCAGCCTGGCGGGGAACACTGAAGCTTTCTTT. It yields the protein CASSLAGNTEAFF.

This chain links TRBV4-1 with TRBJ2-2; 7 positions match TRBD1. The V segment lost 4 bases and the J segment 4 bases; nucleotides outside the gene matches: 9. Germline V gives CDR1 MGHRA, CDR2 YSYEKL. The CDR3 loop spans 16 amino acids. In DNA form, the CDR3 reads TGCGCCAGCAGCCCCATTTATTGGACAGGCACCGGGGAGCTGTTTTTT. Its protein is CASSPIYWTGTGELFF.

This clone has just a few counts. The chain couples TRBV2 to TRBJ2-1, with 8 bases lining up with TRBD1. CDR1 and CDR2 (germline): SNHLY, FYNNEI. J gave up 5 bases and V 7 bases, and 7 bases lay outside the gene matches. The CDR3 totals 14 residues. CDR3 coding DNA: TGTGCCAGCATTCCGGACAGGGCGCACAATGAGCAGTTCTTC. Translated: CASIPDRAHNEQFF.

The table lists this clone with a few counts. This chain uses TRBV29-1 with TRBJ2-5; D is perhaps TRBD2 (6 bases). Germline CDR1 reads SQVTM; CDR2 reads ANQGSEA. Deletions cut 7 bases from V and 5 bases from J, with 11 bases between. The CDR3 has 11 amino acids. The CDR3 coding sequence is TGCAGCGCGGGGGTTTGGGAGACCCAGTACTTC. It translates to CSAGVWETQYF.

V usage is TRBV4-1 and J usage is TRBJ2-2; the match to TRBD2 covers 9 bases. Germline V lookup: CDR1 MGHRA, CDR2 YSYEKL. The CDR3 length is 17 residues. Losses at the gene ends were 1 base for V and 5 bases for J; bases not matched to a gene: 8. CDR3 sequence (DNA): TGCGCCAGCAGCCAAGGGCTAGCGGGATCGGGGACCGGGGAGCTGTTTTTT. Translating gives CASSQGLAGSGTGELFF.

The rearrangement joins TRBV19 to TRBJ2-1, with 8 bases aligning to TRBD2. Germline assignment: CDR1 LNHDA and CDR2 SQIVND (reference sequence). This CDR3 is 12 amino acids long. V dropped 1 base and J dropped 14; count of bases not matched to a gene: 4. CDR3 region: CASSIAGGHEFF. DNA for the CDR3: TGTGCCAGTAGTATAGCGGGGGGGCATGAGTTCTTC.

The V call is TRBV14, the J call TRBJ1-5; 7 bases agree with TRBD1. Trimming at V came to 6 bases and at J to 0 bases, leaving 8 bases not matched to a gene. Germline loops: CDR1 SGHDN, CDR2 FVKESK. CDR3 length equals 16 residues. The CDR3 coding sequence is TGTGCCAGCAGGCTAGGGGGCCAATATAGCAATCAGCCCCAGCATTTT. Translation: CASRLGGQYSNQPQHF.

This clone was detected only a few times. The V call is TRBV5-6, the J call TRBJ1-1; TRBD1 might be the D (5 bases). The CDR3 loop spans 17 amino acids. Germline CDR1 and CDR2: SGHDT and YYEEEE. The V end lost 2 bases, the J end lost 5 bases, and 22 bases lay between the germline ends. This CDR3 reads CASSFTGQTRMGTEAFF. CDR3 nucleotides: TGTGCCAGCAGCTTCACAGGACAAACTCGAATGGGGACTGAAGCTTTCTTT.

The chain uses TRBV6-5 and TRBJ2-7, with D possibly matching TRBD2 (7 bases). Trimming cost V 0 bases and J 3 bases, with 12 bases left between them. CDR1 is MNHEY, CDR2 SVGAGI, per germline. The CDR3 has 15 amino acids. The CDR3 DNA sequence: TGTGCCAGCAGTTACTCAGGGGGGGTTCTCTACGAGCAGTACTTC. Translating gives CASSYSGGVLYEQYF.

This chain uses TRBV6-1 with TRBJ2-5, with 13 bases aligning to TRBD2. Germline V CDR1 and CDR2: MNHNS, SASEGT. The CDR3 runs 15 residues. Unmatched junction bases numbered 3, after V lost 6 bases and J lost 2 bases. The CDR3 spells CASSGTSGDQETQYF. In nucleotides, the CDR3 is TGTGCCAGCAGCGGGACTAGCGGGGATCAAGAGACCCAGTACTTC.

This sequence joins TRBV6-5 and TRBJ2-5, with D possibly TRBD2 on 5 matching bases. Trimming took off 6 bases at V and 4 bases at J, with 6 bases between the two ends. Looked up from germline, CDR1 is MNHEY and CDR2 is SVGAGI. The CDR3 runs to 11 residues. CDR3 protein: CASREGETQYF. Here the CDR3 DNA reads TGTGCCAGCAGAGAGGGAGAGACCCAGTACTTC.

This clone was observed a handful of times. V is TRBV9 and J is TRBJ2-1; TRBD2 aligns across 9 bases. The CDR3 is made up of 19 amino acids. The V gene's germline CDR1 is SGDLS and CDR2 YYNGEE. The trim removed 0 bases at V and 5 bases at J, leaving 15 bases unmatched. The CDR3 spells CASSVVGGGDSLVDNEQFF. The CDR3 DNA is TGTGCCAGCAGCGTAGTAGGCGGGGGGGACTCGTTGGTGGACAATGAGCAGTTCTTC. Using reference TRBV9 and TRBJ2-1 for the parts outside the CDR3, the full variable domain is DSGVTQTPKHLITATGQRVTLRCSPRSGDLSVYWYQQSLDQGLQFLIQYYNGEERAKGNILERFSAQQFPDLHSELNLSSLELGDSALYFCASSVVGGGDSLVDNEQFFGPGTRLTVL.

This clone was seen more than once but under ten times. The chain uses TRBV4-3 and TRBJ1-4; D gene unclear. The CDR3 runs to 17 residues. Germline V gene data show CDR1 as LGHNA and CDR2 as YSLEER. V was shortened by 0 bases and J by 4 bases, with 15 bases between the two germline ends. CDR3 sequence reads: CASSQEAHGGLNEKLFF. The CDR3 bases are TGCGCCAGCAGCCAAGAAGCTCATGGAGGGCTTAATGAAAAACTGTTTTTT.

This clone has a handful of counts. This chain uses TRBV7-2 with TRBJ2-7, with 11 bases aligning to TRBD2. Germline V gene lookup returns CDR1 SGHTA and CDR2 FQGNSA. The CDR3 spans 14 residues. V shed 5 bases and J 11 bases; nucleotides not matched to a gene: 11. The CDR3 loop reads CASSVNSGGAREYF. As DNA, the CDR3 is TGTGCCAGCAGCGTAAATAGCGGGGGGGCGAGGGAGTACTTC.

The rearrangement links TRBV5-1 to TRBJ1-3, with D tentatively TRBD1 (6 bases). V was cut by 2 bases and J by 0 bases, with 12 bases left in between. The CDR3 is 16 amino acids. The germline gives CDR1 SGHRS, CDR2 YFSETQ. The CDR3 loop reads CASSLAGAVSGNTIYF. The CDR3 nucleotides are TGCGCCAGCAGCTTAGCGGGGGCCGTCTCTGGAAACACCATATATTTT.

Regarding this clone: The sample has other DNA sequences that encode this CDR3 too. This chain uses TRBV5-1 with TRBJ2-3, with D tentatively TRBD1 (6 bases). The CDR3 loop spans 14 amino acids. In germline, CDR1 is SGHRS, CDR2 YFSETQ. The V gene lost 7 bases and the J gene lost 2 bases, with 14 bases spanning the gap. The CDR3 coding sequence is TGCGCCAGCTCTCTTGGGGGCTCCACAGATACGCAGTATTTT. Translation: CASSLGGSTDTQYF.

This clone has a count of ten or more. The chain combines TRBV4-3 with TRBJ2-3, with D possibly matching TRBD1 (5 bases). The germline V gene has CDR1 LGHNA and CDR2 YSLEER. V was trimmed by 0 bases and J by 5 bases, leaving 6 bases between them. The CDR3 extends over 13 amino acids. The CDR3 DNA sequence: TGCGCCAGCAGCCAAGACAGGGAAGATACGCAGTATTTT. Translating gives CASSQDREDTQYF.